Below, 2 T cell receptor beta chains from the same sample are listed, as sequenced in a study of blood T cell repertoires in COVID-19. The protocol was immunoSEQ multiplex PCR, while the TCRdb copy is restricted to in-frame clones and leaves out a portion. The sample lists approximately 300,000 clones, roughly nine tenths occurring once. The material sequenced was PBMCs or T cells enriched from blood (not recorded which). Receptors originate from a woman younger than 45 who had recovered from COVID-19.

This clone came up once. The rearrangement uses TRBV5-1 and TRBJ2-5, with 7 nucleotides matching TRBD1. CDR1 is SGHRS and CDR2 is YFSETQ in the germline V gene. The trim removed 4 bases at V and 3 bases at J, leaving 9 bases unmatched. This CDR3 is built from 15 residues. The CDR3 nucleotides are TGCGCCAGCAGCCTGCGAGGGACAGCCGAAGAGACCCAGTACTTC. This translates into CASSLRGTAEETQYF.

The chain couples TRBV7-3 to TRBJ2-3; 14 bases are shared with TRBD2. Trimming at V came to 5 bases and at J to 11 bases, leaving 6 bases not matched to a gene. CDR1 is SGHTA, CDR2 FQGTGA, per germline. This CDR3 contains 14 residues. This CDR3 reads CASSPGTSGSMQYF. The CDR3 nucleotides read TGTGCCAGCAGCCCCGGGACTAGCGGGAGCATGCAGTATTTT.